The 25 T cell receptor beta chains listed next were all sequenced from one sample in a study of T cell responses to AZD1222 COVID-19 vaccine. Clones were read by immunoSEQ multiplex PCR, and TCRdb kept only the in-frame ones, dropping some. The sample lists about 130,000 clones; 90% were seen once. This material consisted of peripheral blood, taken on day 0 of AZD1222 vaccination. All receptors come from an adult in good health.

The J gene is TRBJ2-2, the V gene TRBV18, with D maybe TRBD1 (5 bases). The V and J ends lost 3 bases and 14 bases respectively, with 10 bases between them. Per the germline V gene, CDR1 is KGHSH and CDR2 is LQKENI. CDR3 length: 11 amino acids. Written as DNA, the CDR3 is TGTGCCAGCTCACCCCTCGACAGCCTGTTTTTT. Amino acid sequence: CASSPLDSLFF.

The V gene is TRBV24-1, the J gene TRBJ1-1; D remains unclear. Germline V lookup: CDR1 KGHDR, CDR2 SFDVKD. Trimming shortened V by 7 bases and J by 4 bases, and 12 bases separated the two germline ends. This CDR3 region has 13 residues. In DNA, the CDR3 is TGTGCCACCAGCGCCGGAGGTACCACTGAAGCTTTCTTT. It specifies CATSAGGTTEAFF.

This chain joins TRBV5-4 and TRBJ1-4; D is undetermined. This CDR3 has 13 amino acids. The V end lost 0 bases, the J end lost 8 bases, and 8 bases lay between the germline ends. CDR1 and CDR2 (germline): SGHNT, YYREEE (reference sequence). CDR3 in DNA: TGTGCCAGCAGCTTGGCCGTGGACGAAAAACTGTTTTTT. This sequence encodes CASSLAVDEKLFF.

In its sample, this clone was seen once. The J gene is TRBJ1-5, the V gene TRBV6-5; no clear D. V gave up 6 bases and J gave up 5 bases, with 8 bases separating them. The CDR3 loop spans 12 amino acids. Germline loops: CDR1 MNHEY, CDR2 SVGAGI. CDR3 sequence (DNA): TGTGCCAGCAGCCTAGCCCATCAGCCCCAGCATTTT. Translated, it gives CASSLAHQPQHF.

The chain couples TRBV7-6 to TRBJ1-2, with 7 positions matching TRBD1. Germline-derived CDR1 and CDR2 are SGHVS and FNYEAQ. Trimming removed 2 bases from V and 6 bases from J; junction bases left unmatched: 15. The CDR3 spans 17 residues. The CDR3 nucleotides are TGTGCCAGCAGCTTAAGACAGGGAAGGCGGGTATCGGATGGCTACACCTTC. Protein product: CASSLRQGRRVSDGYTF. Looking up the rest from reference TRBV7-6 and TRBJ1-2 gives the full variable domain: GAGVSQSPRYKVTKRGQDVALRCDPISGHVSLYWYRQALGQGPEFLTYFNYEAQQDKSGLPNDRFSAERPEGSISTLTIQRTEQRDSAMYRCASSLRQGRRVSDGYTFGSGTRLTVV.

The chain couples TRBV6-5 to TRBJ2-7; D tentatively reads TRBD1 or TRBD2 (5 bases each). V shed 0 bases and J shed 1 base, with 13 bases lying between them. This CDR3 region has 16 residues. Per the germline V gene, CDR1 is MNHEY and CDR2 is SVGAGI. The CDR3 spells CASSYSFQGASYEQYF. CDR3 coding DNA: TGTGCCAGCAGTTACTCGTTCCAGGGAGCGTCCTACGAGCAGTACTTC.

The chain joins TRBV11-3 to TRBJ2-1; D perhaps matches TRBD1 (6 bases). Germline CDR1 is SGHNT and CDR2 is YENEEA. Trimming took off 7 bases at V and 6 bases at J, with 16 bases between the two ends. This CDR3 region has 14 residues. CDR3 loop: CASITGISSNEQFF. The CDR3 nucleotides read TGTGCCAGCATCACAGGGATAAGCAGCAATGAGCAGTTCTTC.

The V gene is TRBV5-1, the J gene TRBJ1-4; 7 nucleotides align to TRBD1. Germline CDR1 and CDR2: SGHRS and YFSETQ. The CDR3 has 14 residues. Germline trimming cut 4 bases from V and 6 bases from J; bases unmatched to any gene: 6. The CDR3 loop reads CASSPRQGDEKLFF. CDR3 coding DNA: TGCGCCAGCAGCCCCCGACAGGGTGATGAAAAACTGTTTTTT. Together with reference TRBV5-1 and TRBJ1-4, the CDR3 gives the full variable domain: KAGVTQTPRYLIKTRGQQVTLSCSPISGHRSVSWYQQTPGQGLQFLFEYFSETQRNKGNFPGRFSGRQFSNSRSEMNVSTLELGDSALYLCASSPRQGDEKLFFGSGTQLSVL.

The chain combines TRBV9 with TRBJ2-3; the match to TRBD2 covers 7 bases. This CDR3 spans 16 amino acids. The V gene's germline CDR1 is SGDLS and CDR2 YYNGEE. With V trimmed by 2 bases and J by 0 bases, 6 bases remained unmatched. The DNA of the CDR3 is TGTGCCAGCAGCGTGTCCGGGGGGAGAAGCACAGATACGCAGTATTTT. This encodes CASSVSGGRSTDTQYF. The entire variable domain, with the rest obtained from reference TRBV9 and TRBJ2-3, is as follows: DSGVTQTPKHLITATGQRVTLRCSPRSGDLSVYWYQQSLDQGLQFLIQYYNGEERAKGNILERFSAQQFPDLHSELNLSSLELGDSALYFCASSVSGGRSTDTQYFGPGTRLTVL.

V gene TRBV5-4 combines with J gene TRBJ1-1; D is unclear. The CDR3 loop spans 13 amino acids. The V end lost 3 bases, the J end lost 1 base, and 7 bases lay between the germline ends. The germline CDR1 and CDR2 sequences are SGHNT and YYREEE (reference sequence). The CDR3 spells CASSSRGNTEAFF. In nucleotides, the CDR3 is TGTGCCAGCAGCTCACGGGGGAACACTGAAGCTTTCTTT.

Here the CDR3 reads CASSPQVDSKGIGYTF. CDR3 DNA: TGTGCCAGCAGCCCCCAGGTGGACAGCAAAGGAATTGGCTACACCTTC. V is TRBV3-1 (or the pseudogene TRBV3-2) and J is TRBJ1-2; D might be TRBD1 (6 bases). Trimming removed 4 bases from V and 7 bases from J, with 22 bases in between. CDR3 size: 16 residues. CDR1 and CDR2 (germline): LGHDT, YNNKEL (reference sequence).

The CDR3 region has the DNA TGTGCCTGGAGCGCCGACAGGGCGTCAGGCTACACCTTC. This translates into CAWSADRASGYTF. J is TRBJ1-2 and V is TRBV30; 7 positions match TRBD1. Germline V gene sequence: CDR1 GTSNPN, CDR2 SVGIG (reference sequence). With V trimmed by 3 bases and J by 8 bases, 9 bases remained unmatched. This CDR3 spans 13 amino acids.

The V gene is TRBV19, the J gene TRBJ2-7; the match to TRBD2 covers 8 bases. The V segment lost 1 base and the J segment 7 bases; nucleotides outside the gene matches: 12. Germline V gene data show CDR1 as LNHDA and CDR2 as SQIVND (reference sequence). The length of the CDR3 is 16 residues. For the CDR3, the DNA is TGTGCCAGTAGTATAGCATCCCGAGGACTAGCTCGGGAGCAGTACTTC. Translating it yields CASSIASRGLAREQYF.

V and J are TRBV7-2 and TRBJ1-6, with 11 bases matching TRBD1. The CDR3 is 16 amino acids. With V trimmed by 4 bases and J by 9 bases, 8 bases remained unmatched. Germline V gene sequence: CDR1 SGHTA, CDR2 FQGNSA. CDR3 sequence (DNA): TGTGCCAGCAGCTCAGGGGCGGACAGGGGGCGTTCACCCCTCCACTTT. The encoded protein is CASSSGADRGRSPLHF.

The V and J genes are TRBV24-1 and TRBJ2-2, with D possibly matching TRBD1 (6 bases). The CDR3 spans 16 residues. Germline V CDR1 and CDR2: KGHDR, SFDVKD. Trimming left V 1 base short and J 4 bases short, with 12 bases between. Here the CDR3 reads CATSDFGSDSTGELFF. In DNA form, the CDR3 reads TGTGCCACCAGTGATTTTGGATCGGACAGCACCGGGGAGCTGTTTTTT.

This clone was seen only once. V is TRBV7-2 and J is TRBJ2-3, with D perhaps TRBD2 (6 bases). CDR3 length: 12 amino acids. The germline V gene has CDR1 SGHTA and CDR2 FQGNSA. Between the trimmed V and J ends, which lost 5 bases and 3 bases, there was a span of 6 bases. CDR3 DNA sequence: TGTGCCAGCAGCCGGGGGACAGATACGCAGTATTTT. Its protein is CASSRGTDTQYF.

The DNA for the CDR3 is TGTGCCAGCAGTTACGCGGTTGATTTCTATGGCTACACCTTC. Encoded protein: CASSYAVDFYGYTF. The chain is built from TRBV6-6 and TRBJ1-2, with unresolved D. Germline V gene data show CDR1 as MNHNY and CDR2 as SVGAGI (reference sequence). Trimming left V 2 bases short and J 4 bases short, with 11 bases between. The CDR3 covers 14 residues.

The chain is built from TRBV6-5 and TRBJ1-3; a weak D match, TRBD1 (5 bases). The CDR3 length is 15 residues. V lost 6 bases and J lost 1, with 13 bases in between. Germline CDR1 MNHEY, CDR2 SVGAGI. CDR3 in amino acids: CASRPPGPSGNTIYF. CDR3 in DNA: TGTGCCAGCAGACCGCCAGGGCCTTCTGGAAACACCATATATTTT.

This clone was detected only once. This chain links TRBV6-5 with TRBJ2-2; D gene ambiguous. Germline V CDR1 and CDR2: MNHEY, SVGAGI. This CDR3 spans 15 amino acids. Trimming removed 0 bases at V and 5 bases at J, with 10 bases between. The CDR3 DNA reads as TGTGCCAGCAGTTACTCCCATCCGGGTACCGGGGAGCTGTTTTTT. It is translated as CASSYSHPGTGELFF.

This clone was seen only once. The rearrangement uses TRBV9 and TRBJ1-1; a possible D gene is TRBD1 (6 bases). The germline gives CDR1 SGDLS, CDR2 YYNGEE. Trimming took off 4 bases at V and 2 bases at J, with 9 bases between the two ends. The CDR3 sequence is 13 residues long. The CDR3 nucleotides read TGTGCCAGCAGCCGGACAGAAAACACTGAAGCTTTCTTT. This encodes CASSRTENTEAFF.

This clone was detected only a few times. V is TRBV19 and J is TRBJ1-6; possible D gene TRBD1, 5 bases. The V and J ends lost 5 bases and 4 bases respectively, with 9 bases between them. Germline lookup yields CDR1 LNHDA and CDR2 SQIVND (reference sequence). This CDR3 region has 14 residues. DNA for the CDR3: TGTGCCAGTAGTCCGGGACTTTATAATTCACCCCTCCACTTT. It is translated as CASSPGLYNSPLHF. Filled out from reference TRBV19 and TRBJ1-6, the complete variable domain reads DGGITQSPKYLFRKEGQNVTLSCEQNLNHDAMYWYRQDPGQGLRLIYYSQIVNDFQKGDIAEGYSVSREKKESFPLTVTSAQKNPTAFYLCASSPGLYNSPLHFGNGTRLTVT.

J is TRBJ2-1 and V is TRBV24-1; 7 bases are a match to TRBD1. The trim removed 4 bases at V and 4 bases at J, leaving 9 bases unmatched. Germline V CDR1 and CDR2: KGHDR, SFDVKD. The CDR3 totals 16 residues. Here the CDR3 reads CATSDPDRSLYNEQFF. CDR3 DNA: TGTGCCACCAGTGACCCGGACAGGTCCCTTTACAATGAGCAGTTCTTC.

The chain uses TRBV9 and TRBJ1-6, with TRBD1 matching over 8 bases. The CDR3 is 17 residues long. The V and J ends lost 3 bases and 5 bases, in that order; junction bases with no gene match: 10. Germline CDR1 SGDLS, CDR2 YYNGEE. CDR3 region: CASSARGRQGHNSPLHF. DNA for the CDR3: TGTGCCAGCAGCGCGCGGGGAAGACAGGGGCATAATTCACCCCTCCACTTT.

This clone was detected only once. The genes are TRBV18 and TRBJ1-2; 8 bases map to TRBD1. Germline trimming cut 6 bases from V and 4 bases from J; bases unmatched to any gene: 13. Germline V gene data show CDR1 as KGHSH and CDR2 as LQKENI. This CDR3 is built from 16 residues. In DNA, the CDR3 is TGTGCCAGCTCCCCAAGCATCAGGGGGCTAACCTATGGCTACACCTTC. Encoded protein: CASSPSIRGLTYGYTF.

V and J are TRBV4-1 and TRBJ2-3; 10 nucleotides match TRBD2. The V gene end was trimmed by 5 bases and the J gene end by 0 bases; junction bases not matched to a gene: 5. Germline CDR1 is MGHRA and CDR2 is YSYEKL. The CDR3 consists of 16 residues. CDR3 residues: CASSMVTSGSTDTQYF. The DNA for the CDR3 is TGCGCCAGCAGCATGGTGACTAGCGGGAGCACAGATACGCAGTATTTT.